Presented here are 4 T cell receptor beta chains from one specimen sequenced in a study of cytomegalovirus exposure and HLA in healthy donors. Some clones are missing from TCRdb's copy, which holds only in-frame ones; the method was immunoSEQ multiplex PCR. The repertoire includes some 150,000 clones, 85% to 90% of them detected once, and around 3.4% sits in the top ten. The sequenced material came from PBMCs. These receptors all stem from a woman aged 18-29 years in good health and CMV-seropositive.

The rearrangement joins TRBV7-2 to TRBJ2-5, with 9 bases matching TRBD2. The CDR3 is 17 amino acids. Germline V gene lookup returns CDR1 SGHTA and CDR2 FQGNSA. The ends lost 2 bases at V and 4 bases at J; junction bases unmatched: 11. CDR3 DNA: TGTGCCAGCAGCTTATGGGCCAGCGGGAGGCTAGGAGAGACCCAGTACTTC. This gives the protein CASSLWASGRLGETQYF.

This chain links TRBV19 with TRBJ1-4; a weak D match, TRBD1 (6 bases). There are 15 residues in the CDR3. The V gene lost 0 bases and the J gene lost 3 bases, with 8 bases spanning the gap. Looked up from germline, CDR1 is LNHDA and CDR2 is SQIVND (reference sequence). Here the CDR3 DNA reads TGTGCCAGTAGTATAGACAAGGGGGCTAATGAAAAACTGTTTTTT. This encodes CASSIDKGANEKLFF.

The V call is TRBV18, the J call TRBJ1-1, with 12 bases matching TRBD1. CDR1 is KGHSH and CDR2 is LQKENI in the germline V gene. Trimming cost V 3 bases and J 0 bases; bases outside gene matches: 8. The CDR3 loop spans 18 amino acids. The chain's CDR3 is CASSPLTGTGGLNTEAFF. The CDR3 nucleotides are TGTGCCAGCTCACCGTTAACCGGGACAGGGGGCTTGAACACTGAAGCTTTCTTT.

The chain carries TRBV2 and TRBJ1-1; 8 bases map to TRBD1. V lost 6 bases, J lost 5 bases, and 2 bases stayed unmatched. The CDR3 consists of 12 residues. The germline CDR1 and CDR2 sequences are SNHLY and FYNNEI. The CDR3 protein is CASRRTGTEAFF. CDR3 DNA: TGTGCCAGCAGGCGGACAGGGACTGAAGCTTTCTTT.